This TCR beta chain derives from a study of cytomegalovirus exposure and HLA in healthy donors. Regarding the study as a whole: Reportedly, fewer N-insertions than the roughly 700-donor mean appeared in an Asian-associated ancestry cluster in a later analysis. Most TCR sequences were rare, but some public TCRs occurred in many donors. Near-uniform donor sequencing depth was presumed by presence/absence analyses. Evidence from a later analysis indicated that most CMV-associated TCR beta chains looked HLA-restricted.

Germline lookup yields CDR1 SGHRS and CDR2 YFSETQ. The CDR3 extends over 13 amino acids. The V end was cut by 4 bases, the J end by 0 bases, with 7 bases between. The primer mix had 60 Vbeta and 13 Jbeta primers. Profiled with immunoSEQ multiplex PCR; TCRdb holds only in-frame clones, not every one. Recorded for this sample: approximately 110,000 clones. About this clone: What it binds is unknown.

Sequencing was performed on PBMCs. The TCR originated in a man younger than 45 in good health and CMV-seronegative. This chain joins TRBV5-1 and TRBJ2-5, with D possibly matching TRBD2 (6 bases). The CDR3 loop reads CASSGGDQETQYF. CDR3 coding DNA: TGCGCCAGCAGCGGCGGGGACCAAGAGACCCAGTACTTC.